This T cell receptor (beta chain) originates from a study of a mutant IDH1 vaccine in newly diagnosed glioma. Time point here: baseline, week 1 (first vaccination visit). As to treatment: pre-vaccination baseline after standard-of-care therapy. Libraries were prepared by immunoSEQ multiplex PCR; TCRdb keeps only in-frame clonotypes and omits some of them. This table has about 66,000 clones, 80% to 90% appearing once. This CDR3 is built from 17 residues. CDR1 SEHNR and CDR2 FQNEAQ come from the germline V gene (reference sequence). With 1 base removed from V and 0 bases from J, the gap between germline ends came to 13 bases.

This chain joins TRBV7-9 and TRBJ2-4, with D hard to call. This specimen was PBMCs, taken from a glioma patient treated with radiotherapy, temozolomide or both. The sequence came from a man aged 25-40 years with glioma. DNA of the CDR3: TGTGCCAGCAGCTTAGAAGGGTGGGGTCCAGCCAAAAACATTCAGTACTTC. Protein product: CASSLEGWGPAKNIQYF.